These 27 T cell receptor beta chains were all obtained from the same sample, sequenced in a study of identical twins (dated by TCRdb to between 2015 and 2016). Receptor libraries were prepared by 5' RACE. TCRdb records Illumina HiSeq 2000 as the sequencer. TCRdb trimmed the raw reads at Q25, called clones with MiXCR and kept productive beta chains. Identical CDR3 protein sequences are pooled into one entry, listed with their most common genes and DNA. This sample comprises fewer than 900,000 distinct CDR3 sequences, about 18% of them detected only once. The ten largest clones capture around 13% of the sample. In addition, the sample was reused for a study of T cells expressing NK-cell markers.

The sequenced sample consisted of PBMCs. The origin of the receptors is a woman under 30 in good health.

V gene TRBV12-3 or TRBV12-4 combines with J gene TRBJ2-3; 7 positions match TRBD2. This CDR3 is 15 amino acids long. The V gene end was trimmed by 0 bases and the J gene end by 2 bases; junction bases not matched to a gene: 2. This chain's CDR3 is CASSLASGHTDTQYF. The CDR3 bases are TGTGCCAGCAGTTTAGCTAGCGGGCACACAGATACGCAGTATTTT.

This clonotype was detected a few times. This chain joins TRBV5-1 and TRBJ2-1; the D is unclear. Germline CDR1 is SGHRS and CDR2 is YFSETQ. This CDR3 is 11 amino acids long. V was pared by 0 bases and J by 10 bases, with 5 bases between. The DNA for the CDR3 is TGCGCCAGCAGCTTGGAAAAAGAGCAGTTCTTC. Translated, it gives CASSLEKEQFF.

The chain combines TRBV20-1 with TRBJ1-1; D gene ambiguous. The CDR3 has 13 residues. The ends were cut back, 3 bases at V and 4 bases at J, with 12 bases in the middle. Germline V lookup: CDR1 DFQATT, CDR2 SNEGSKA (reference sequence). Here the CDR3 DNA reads TGCAGTGCTAGTAGAGTCTCGGGCACTGAAGCTTTCTTT. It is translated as CSASRVSGTEAFF.

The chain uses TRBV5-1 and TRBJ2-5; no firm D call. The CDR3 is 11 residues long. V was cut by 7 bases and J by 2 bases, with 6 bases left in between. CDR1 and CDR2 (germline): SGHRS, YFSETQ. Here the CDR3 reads CASLYQETQYF. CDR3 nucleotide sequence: TGCGCCAGCCTTTATCAAGAGACCCAGTACTTC.

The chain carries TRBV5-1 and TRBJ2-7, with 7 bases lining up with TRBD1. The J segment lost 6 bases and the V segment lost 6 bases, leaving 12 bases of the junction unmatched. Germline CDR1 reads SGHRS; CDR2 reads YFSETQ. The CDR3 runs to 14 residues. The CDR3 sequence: CASNADRAMSEQYF. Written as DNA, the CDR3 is TGCGCCAGCAACGCCGACAGGGCAATGAGCGAGCAGTACTTC.

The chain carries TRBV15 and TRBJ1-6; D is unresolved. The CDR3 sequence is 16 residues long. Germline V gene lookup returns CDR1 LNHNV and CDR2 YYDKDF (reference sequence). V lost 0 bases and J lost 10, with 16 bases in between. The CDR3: CATSRDRSKLGSPLHF. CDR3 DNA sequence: TGTGCCACCAGCAGAGATCGCAGCAAATTAGGGTCACCCCTCCACTTT.

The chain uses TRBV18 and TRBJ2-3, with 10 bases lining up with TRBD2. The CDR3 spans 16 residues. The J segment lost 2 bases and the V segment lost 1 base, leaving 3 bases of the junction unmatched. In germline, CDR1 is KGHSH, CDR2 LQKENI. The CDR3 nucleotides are TGTGCCAGCTCACCACAGACTAGCGGGTACACAGATACGCAGTATTTT. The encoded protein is CASSPQTSGYTDTQYF.

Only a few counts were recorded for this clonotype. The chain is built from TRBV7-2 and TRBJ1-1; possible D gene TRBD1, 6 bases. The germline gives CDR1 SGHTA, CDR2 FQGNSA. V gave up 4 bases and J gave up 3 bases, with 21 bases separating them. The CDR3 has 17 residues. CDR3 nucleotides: TGTGCCAGCAGCTCGCCCACGATTGGGGGCTTTTACACTGAAGCTTTCTTT. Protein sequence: CASSSPTIGGFYTEAFF.

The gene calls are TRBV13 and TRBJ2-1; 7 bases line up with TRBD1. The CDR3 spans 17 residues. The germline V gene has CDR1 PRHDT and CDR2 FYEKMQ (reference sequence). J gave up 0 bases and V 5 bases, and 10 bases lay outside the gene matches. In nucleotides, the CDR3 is TGTGCCAGCAGCCCGCAGTGGGACAGAAACTCCTACAATGAGCAGTTCTTC. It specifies CASSPQWDRNSYNEQFF.

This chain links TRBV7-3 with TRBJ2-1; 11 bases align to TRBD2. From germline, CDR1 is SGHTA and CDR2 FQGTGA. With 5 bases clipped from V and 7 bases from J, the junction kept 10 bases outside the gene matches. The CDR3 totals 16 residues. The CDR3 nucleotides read TGTGCCAGCAGCACGGGGACTAGCGGACTTAAAAATGAGCAGTTCTTC. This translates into CASSTGTSGLKNEQFF.

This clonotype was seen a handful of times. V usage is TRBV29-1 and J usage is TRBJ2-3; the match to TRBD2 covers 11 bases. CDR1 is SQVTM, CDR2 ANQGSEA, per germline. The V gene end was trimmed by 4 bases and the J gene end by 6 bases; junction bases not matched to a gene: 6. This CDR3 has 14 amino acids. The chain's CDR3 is CSVVLAGEGDTQYF. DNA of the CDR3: TGCAGCGTTGTACTAGCGGGAGAAGGTGATACGCAGTATTTT.

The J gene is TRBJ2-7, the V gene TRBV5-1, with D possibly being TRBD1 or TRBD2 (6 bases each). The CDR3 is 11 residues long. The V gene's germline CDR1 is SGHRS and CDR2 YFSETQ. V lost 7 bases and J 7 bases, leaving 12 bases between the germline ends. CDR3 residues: CASAGGVEQYF. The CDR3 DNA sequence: TGCGCCAGCGCCGGGGGCGTGGAGCAGTACTTC.

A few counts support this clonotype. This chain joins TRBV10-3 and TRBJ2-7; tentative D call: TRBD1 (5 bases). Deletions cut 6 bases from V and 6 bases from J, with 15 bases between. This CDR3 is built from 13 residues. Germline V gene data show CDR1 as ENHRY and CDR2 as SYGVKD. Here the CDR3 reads CAISAGRAREQYF. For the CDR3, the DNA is TGTGCCATCAGCGCCGGCAGGGCTCGCGAGCAGTACTTC.

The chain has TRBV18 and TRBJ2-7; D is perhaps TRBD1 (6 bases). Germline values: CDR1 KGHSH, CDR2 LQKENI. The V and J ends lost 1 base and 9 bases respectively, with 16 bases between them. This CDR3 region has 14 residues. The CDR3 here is CASSPRQEVLGQYF. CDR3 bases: TGTGCCAGCTCACCACGACAGGAAGTTTTAGGGCAGTACTTC.

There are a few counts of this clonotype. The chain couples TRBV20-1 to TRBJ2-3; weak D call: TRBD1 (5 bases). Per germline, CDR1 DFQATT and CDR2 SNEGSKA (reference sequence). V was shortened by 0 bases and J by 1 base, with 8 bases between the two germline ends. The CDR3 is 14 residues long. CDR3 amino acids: CSARERGGTDTQYF. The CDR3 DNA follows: TGCAGTGCTAGAGAAAGGGGCGGCACAGATACGCAGTATTTT.

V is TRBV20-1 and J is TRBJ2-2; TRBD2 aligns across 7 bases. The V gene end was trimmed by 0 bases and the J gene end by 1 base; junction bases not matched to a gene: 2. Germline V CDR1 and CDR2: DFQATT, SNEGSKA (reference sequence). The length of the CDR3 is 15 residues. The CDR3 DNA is TGCAGTGCTAGAGAGGCGGGGGTGAACACCGGGGAGCTGTTTTTT. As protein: CSAREAGVNTGELFF.

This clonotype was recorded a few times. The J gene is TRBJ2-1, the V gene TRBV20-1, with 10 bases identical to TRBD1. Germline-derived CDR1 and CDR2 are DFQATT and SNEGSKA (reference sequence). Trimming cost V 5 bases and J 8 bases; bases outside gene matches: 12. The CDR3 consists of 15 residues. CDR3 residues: CSAGPGTGVSDEQFF. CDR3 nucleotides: TGCAGTGCTGGCCCCGGGACAGGGGTTTCGGATGAGCAGTTCTTC.

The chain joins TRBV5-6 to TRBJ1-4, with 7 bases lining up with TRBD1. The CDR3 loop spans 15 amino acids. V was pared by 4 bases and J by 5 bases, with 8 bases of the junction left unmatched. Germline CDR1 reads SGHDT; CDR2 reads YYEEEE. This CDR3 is CASSDQGQTNEKLFF. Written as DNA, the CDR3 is TGTGCCAGCAGCGACCAGGGACAGACGAATGAAAAACTGTTTTTT.

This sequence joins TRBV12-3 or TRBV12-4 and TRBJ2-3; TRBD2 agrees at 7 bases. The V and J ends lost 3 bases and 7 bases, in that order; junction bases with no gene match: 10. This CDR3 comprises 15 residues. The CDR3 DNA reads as TGTGCCAGCAGTTTTAGGCTAGCGGAAACTTATACGCAGTATTTT. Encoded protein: CASSFRLAETYTQYF.

CDR3 protein: CASSLEAGDIPLHF. The CDR3 bases are TGCGCCAGCAGCTTGGAGGCAGGGGATATCCCCCTCCACTTT. The V and J genes are TRBV5-1 and TRBJ1-6, with a possible D match to TRBD1 (6 bases). This CDR3 is built from 14 residues. V lost 0 bases, J lost 13 bases, and 14 bases lay in between. From germline, CDR1 is SGHRS and CDR2 YFSETQ.

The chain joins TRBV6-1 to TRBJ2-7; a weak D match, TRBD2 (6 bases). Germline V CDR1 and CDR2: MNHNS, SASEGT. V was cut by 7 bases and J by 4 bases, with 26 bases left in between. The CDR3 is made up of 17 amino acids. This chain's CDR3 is CASIPSAGSALPYEQYF. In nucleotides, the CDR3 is TGTGCCAGCATCCCCTCGGCGGGGTCGGCGCTCCCGTACGAGCAGTACTTC.

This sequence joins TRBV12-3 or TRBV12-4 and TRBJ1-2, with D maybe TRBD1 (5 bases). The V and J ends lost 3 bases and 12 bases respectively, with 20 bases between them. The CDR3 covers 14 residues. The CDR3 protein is CASSLQGPPFKNTF. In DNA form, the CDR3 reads TGTGCCAGCAGTTTGCAGGGTCCTCCGTTTAAGAACACCTTC.

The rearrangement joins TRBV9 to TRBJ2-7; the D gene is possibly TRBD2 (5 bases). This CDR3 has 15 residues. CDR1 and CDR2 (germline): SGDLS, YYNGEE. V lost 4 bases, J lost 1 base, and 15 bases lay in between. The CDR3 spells CASSQSSVPSYEQYF. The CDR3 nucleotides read TGTGCCAGCAGCCAGAGTAGCGTCCCGTCCTACGAGCAGTACTTC. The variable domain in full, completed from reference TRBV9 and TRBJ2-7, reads DSGVTQTPKHLITATGQRVTLRCSPRSGDLSVYWYQQSLDQGLQFLIQYYNGEERAKGNILERFSAQQFPDLHSELNLSSLELGDSALYFCASSQSSVPSYEQYFGPGTRLTVT.

The CDR3 region has the DNA TGTGCCAGCAGTTGGAAGGGTGGGAACACTGAAGCTTTCTTT. Translation gives CASSWKGGNTEAFF. The chain couples TRBV12-3 or TRBV12-4 to TRBJ1-1; unclear D gene. The ends were cut back, 4 bases at V and 1 base at J, with 10 bases in the middle. The CDR3 covers 14 residues.

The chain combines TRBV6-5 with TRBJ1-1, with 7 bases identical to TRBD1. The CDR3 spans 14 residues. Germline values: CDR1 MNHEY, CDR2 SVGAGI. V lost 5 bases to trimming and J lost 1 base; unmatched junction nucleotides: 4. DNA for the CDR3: TGTGCCAGCAGTCACAGGGGACAGAACACTGAAGCTTTCTTT. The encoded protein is CASSHRGQNTEAFF.

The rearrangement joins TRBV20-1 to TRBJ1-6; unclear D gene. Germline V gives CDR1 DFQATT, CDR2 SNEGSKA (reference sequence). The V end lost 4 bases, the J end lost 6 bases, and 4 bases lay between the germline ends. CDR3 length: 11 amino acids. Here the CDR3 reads CSAMGNSPLHF. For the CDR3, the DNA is TGCAGTGCTATGGGTAATTCACCCCTCCACTTT.

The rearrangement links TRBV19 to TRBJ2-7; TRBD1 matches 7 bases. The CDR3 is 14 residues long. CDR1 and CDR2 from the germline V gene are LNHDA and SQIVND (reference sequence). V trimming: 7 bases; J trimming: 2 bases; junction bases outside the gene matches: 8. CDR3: CASNPTGIPYEQYF. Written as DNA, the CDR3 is TGTGCCAGTAACCCGACAGGGATACCCTACGAGCAGTACTTC.